This is a list of T cell receptor beta chains from one sample in a study of Graves' ophthalmopathy and Graves' hyperthyroidism. Via MiXCR, TCRdb re-called the multiplex PCR reads, giving one row per CDR3 protein. The table includes 1 million to 1.3 million distinct CDR3 sequences, about 40% detected once. The material sequenced was peripheral blood or thyroid tissue (not recorded which). The receptors originated from an adult man with Graves' hyperthyroidism. Each CDR3 is given with its conserved first and last residue. The D gene is left open where the match is weak. A row's size may be missing; if present it is once, few, many or a size class.

d_gene	abundance	j_gene	v_gene	CDR3aa	CDR3nt
NA	many	TRBJ2-7	TRBV7-9	CASSNRDNYEQYF	TGTGCCAGCAGCAACCGGGACAACTACGAGCAGTACTTC
NA	many	TRBJ1-1	TRBV14	CASRDPGNTEAFF	TGTGCCAGTCGGGACCCTGGGAACACTGAAGCTTTCTTT
NA	once	TRBJ1-6	TRBV20-1	CSARIAGNSPLHF	TGCAGTGCTAGGATAGCAGGAAACTCACCCCTCCACTTT
NA	few	TRBJ2-7	TRBV5-5	CASSIGQPRPSYEQYF	TGTGCCAGCAGCATCGGACAGCCCCGACCCTCCTACGAGCAGTACTTC
NA	many	TRBJ2-5	TRBV6-5	CASSYSTGETQYF	TGTGCCAGCAGTTACTCTACGGGAGAGACCCAGTACTTC
NA	many	TRBJ2-2	TRBV7-2	CASSLLRGGTGELFF	TGTGCCAGCAGCTTGTTGCGCGGTGGCACCGGGGAGCTGTTTTTT
NA	few	TRBJ1-2	TRBV4-3	CASSQSGPLYGYTF	TGCGCCAGCAGCCAAAGCGGCCCTTTATATGGCTACACCTTC
TRBD1	NA	TRBJ2-5	TRBV2	CASSSYRGRETQYF	TGTGCCAGCAGTTCTTACAGGGGTCGGGAGACCCAGTACTTC
TRBD1	many	TRBJ2-7	TRBV5-8	CASRTDRGGEQYF	TGTGCCAGCAGAACGGACAGGGGTGGTGAGCAGTACTTC
NA	few	TRBJ2-7	TRBV12-3/TRBV12-4	CASSSPGLVGQYF	TGTGCCAGCAGTTCCCCGGGGTTGGTTGGGCAGTACTTC
NA	once	TRBJ2-2	TRBV20-1	CSAREAGRNTGELFF	TGCAGTGCTAGAGAGGCAGGTCGGAACACCGGGGAGCTGTTTTTT
TRBD2	NA	TRBJ2-7	TRBV4-2	CASSQDPLGGEGRSEQYF	TGTGCCAGCAGCCAGGACCCGCTTGGGGGGGAGGGCCGGTCCGAGCAGTACTTC
NA	many	TRBJ1-1	TRBV6-5	CASSYSGGSEAFF	TGTGCCAGCAGTTACTCGGGCGGCAGTGAAGCTTTCTTT
TRBD2	many	TRBJ2-5	TRBV11-2	CASSRRRGEETQYF	TGTGCCAGCAGCAGGCGGCGGGGGGAAGAGACCCAGTACTTC
TRBD1	many	TRBJ1-2	TRBV7-6	CASSRTGVKDGYTF	TGTGCCAGCAGCAGGACAGGGGTTAAGGATGGCTACACCTTC
TRBD2	many	TRBJ2-2	TRBV9	CASSVPGTSGITGELFF	TGTGCCAGCAGCGTCCCAGGGACTAGCGGTATCACCGGGGAGCTGTTTTTT
NA	NA	TRBJ2-7	TRBV7-9	CASSERWGHEQYF	TGTGCCAGCAGCGAGAGATGGGGCCACGAGCAGTACTTC
TRBD1	NA	TRBJ2-5	TRBV29-1	CSPTRQGEVETQYF	TGCAGTCCCACCAGACAGGGGGAGGTGGAGACCCAGTACTTC
NA	few	TRBJ2-5	TRBV4-3	CASSQRRGPGTQYF	TGCGCCAGCAGCCAACGAAGAGGCCCTGGAACCCAGTACTTC
NA	NA	TRBJ1-5	TRBV7-2	CASSSQGLGQPQHF	TGTGCCAGCAGCTCACAGGGCCTGGGTCAGCCCCAGCATTTT
NA	many	TRBJ1-5	TRBV7-2	CASSLSEGQPQHF	TGTGCCAGCAGCTTATCGGAAGGACAGCCCCAGCATTTT
TRBD1	NA	TRBJ1-4	TRBV7-6	CASSFQGANGLFF	TGTGCCAGCAGCTTCCAGGGGGCGAATGGACTGTTTTTT
NA	many	TRBJ1-5	TRBV19	CASSSGGALGLQHF	TGTGCCAGTAGTTCCGGTGGAGCCTTAGGACTACAGCATTTT
NA	NA	TRBJ2-7	TRBV10-3	CASSYDRSGYEQHF	TGTGCCAGCAGTTACGACAGATCGGGCTACGAGCAGCACTTC
NA	NA	TRBJ1-1	TRBV7-2	CASSFFGANTEAFF	TGTGCCAGCAGTTTCTTCGGGGCGAACACTGAAGCTTTCTTT
NA	NA	TRBJ1-1	TRBV7-6	CASSLVSGGTSVEAFF	TGTGCCAGCAGCTTAGTATCGGGGGGGACATCCGTTGAAGCTTTCTTT
NA	NA	TRBJ1-2	TRBV20-1	CSAPLSGAEISGRTF	TGCAGTGCTCCACTGTCCGGGGCGGAGATATCCGGTCGTACCTTC
TRBD1	NA	TRBJ2-7	TRBV7-9	CASSGDRDQHSYEQYF	TGTGCCAGCAGCGGGGACAGGGACCAGCACTCCTACGAGCAGTACTTC
TRBD1	few	TRBJ1-2	TRBV12-3/TRBV12-4	CASSLIGTGVNSF	TGTGCCAGCAGTTTAATCGGGACAGGGGTTAACTCCTTC
NA	few	TRBJ2-7	TRBV12-3/TRBV12-4	CASSFPATDSEQYF	TGTGCCAGCAGTTTTCCAGCCACGGACAGCGAGCAGTACTTC
TRBD2	few	TRBJ2-7	TRBV29-1	CSVRGGGWYEQYF	TGCAGCGTCAGAGGCGGGGGTTGGTACGAGCAGTACTTC
NA	many	TRBJ1-2	TRBV20-1	CSASITVSQGYTF	TGCAGTGCTAGCATCACGGTTTCTCAAGGCTACACCTTC